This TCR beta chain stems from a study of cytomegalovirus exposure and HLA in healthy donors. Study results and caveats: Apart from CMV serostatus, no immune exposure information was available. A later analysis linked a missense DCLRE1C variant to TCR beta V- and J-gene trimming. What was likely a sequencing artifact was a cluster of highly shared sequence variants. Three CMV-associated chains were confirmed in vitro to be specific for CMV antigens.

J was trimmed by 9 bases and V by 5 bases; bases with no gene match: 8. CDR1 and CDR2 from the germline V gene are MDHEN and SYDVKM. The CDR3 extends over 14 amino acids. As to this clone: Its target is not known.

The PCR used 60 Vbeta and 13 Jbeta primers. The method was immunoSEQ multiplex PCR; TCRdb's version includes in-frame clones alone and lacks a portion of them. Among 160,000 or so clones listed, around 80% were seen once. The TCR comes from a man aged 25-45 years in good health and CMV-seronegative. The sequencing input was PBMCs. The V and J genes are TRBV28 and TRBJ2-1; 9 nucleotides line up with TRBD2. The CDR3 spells CASSRSGGTPEQFF. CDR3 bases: TGTGCCAGCAGTCGAAGCGGGGGGACCCCTGAGCAGTTCTTC.